This T cell receptor beta chain stems from a study of blood T cell repertoires in COVID-19. Some clones are missing from TCRdb's copy, which holds only in-frame ones; the method was immunoSEQ multiplex PCR. In the table there are 250,000 to 350,000 clones, roughly 82% of which are singletons. V lost 4 bases to trimming and J lost 3 bases; unmatched junction nucleotides: 5. This CDR3 contains 14 residues. CDR1 is SGHTA and CDR2 is FQGTGA in the germline V gene. This TCR was sampled from a woman aged 50 to 60 with acute or convalescent COVID-19. Material for sequencing was peripheral blood. The chain couples TRBV7-3 to TRBJ1-1, with 7 bases that match TRBD1. The CDR3 spells CASSSTGTYTEAFF. The CDR3 DNA reads as TGTGCCAGCAGCTCGACAGGGACTTACACTGAAGCTTTCTTT.